A selection of T cell receptor beta chains follows, all from one sample in a study of identical twins. Via MiXCR, TCRdb re-called the 5' RACE reads, giving one row per CDR3 protein. The sample lists roughly 1,500,000 distinct CDR3 sequences; around 33% were seen once. Sequencing used cord blood. These receptors all stem from a newborn girl in good health. The conserved cysteine and the conserved F or W are not part of the CDR3 here.

cdr3_length v_call cdr3_aa
13 TRBV20-1 SASGQGFSYNEQF
12 TRBV30 AWSVFGSEDTQY
13 TRBV7-9 ASSPDREVRNEQF
14 TRBV29-1 SARDRGRSVYNERF
11 TRBV20-1 SARERAGETQY
11 TRBV27 ASSVGGVLEQY
11 TRBV5-1 ASSKTWTGELF
10 TRBV12-3/TRBV12-4 ASTVSSGKLF
15 TRBV6-1 ASQRQGVVSGANVLT
13 TRBV20-1 SARRGQGGDQPQH
12 TRBV6-1 ASSEVALKETQY
12 TRBV5-1 ASSLLTSPDTQY
14 TRBV4-1 ASSRLTTRWGSPLH
13 TRBV24-1 ATSDLPGNTGELF
13 TRBV7-8 ASSLGLGSIGGQF
12 TRBV11-2 ASSPDSGAYEQY
13 TRBV11-2 ASSPIRGSGNTIY
13 TRBV18 ASSSRDRVLHEQY
17 TRBV20-1 SARDVGPGLAGSTYEQY
12 TRBV20-1 SARAGLAGYEQY
13 TRBV20-1 SARETGGGTDTQY
13 TRBV2 ASARQGGSYNEQY
11 TRBV29-1 SVGQGVTDTQY
15 TRBV19 ASSIVRWGHPLAVLT
13 TRBV3-1 ASTRTYLSYNEQF
13 TRBV5-1 ASSLPSGAKNIQY
13 TRBV28 ASSLYPWTNYGYT
13 TRBV12-3/TRBV12-4 ASSPSPRGNTEAF
16 TRBV25-1 ASSESRQGNVLYNEQF
11 TRBV20-1 NARRQPNYGYT
15 TRBV25-1 ASSGRTGGTTYNEQF
14 TRBV12-3/TRBV12-4 ASSLSRLGGRETQY
15 TRBV16 ASSQIGGRSSGNTIY
15 TRBV9 ASSVVGLAGGTDTQY
16 TRBV28 ASSPPLIQGVAKNIQY
12 TRBV7-9 ASSFTAPGEKLF
12 TRBV20-1 SAGSGGSYNEQF
15 TRBV25-1 ASRGQGTLSGANVLT
12 TRBV12-3/TRBV12-4 ASSLARSPQGYT
13 TRBV2 ASSEVVEGVYEQY
15 TRBV6-1 ASSRLRLARGTDTQY
15 TRBV20-1 SARDQFSASGGGEQF
11 TRBV28 ASSFWPFYEQY
12 TRBV7-2 ASSLQGFTYEQY
11 TRBV21-1 ASSKRGGETQY
14 TRBV5-1 ASSPGGLRDLTEAF